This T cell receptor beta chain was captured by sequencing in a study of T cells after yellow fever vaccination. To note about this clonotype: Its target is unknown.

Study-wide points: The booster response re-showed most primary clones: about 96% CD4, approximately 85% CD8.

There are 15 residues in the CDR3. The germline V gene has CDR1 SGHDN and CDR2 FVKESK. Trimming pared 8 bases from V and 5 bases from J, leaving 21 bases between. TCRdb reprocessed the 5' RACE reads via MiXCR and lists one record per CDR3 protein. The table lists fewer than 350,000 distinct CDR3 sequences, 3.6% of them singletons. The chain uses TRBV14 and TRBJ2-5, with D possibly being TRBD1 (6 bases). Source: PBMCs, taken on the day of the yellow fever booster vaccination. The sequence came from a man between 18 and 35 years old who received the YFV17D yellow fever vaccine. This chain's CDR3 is CASASSRDTIETQYF. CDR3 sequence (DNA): TGTGCCAGCGCCTCATCCCGGGACACGATCGAGACCCAGTACTTC.